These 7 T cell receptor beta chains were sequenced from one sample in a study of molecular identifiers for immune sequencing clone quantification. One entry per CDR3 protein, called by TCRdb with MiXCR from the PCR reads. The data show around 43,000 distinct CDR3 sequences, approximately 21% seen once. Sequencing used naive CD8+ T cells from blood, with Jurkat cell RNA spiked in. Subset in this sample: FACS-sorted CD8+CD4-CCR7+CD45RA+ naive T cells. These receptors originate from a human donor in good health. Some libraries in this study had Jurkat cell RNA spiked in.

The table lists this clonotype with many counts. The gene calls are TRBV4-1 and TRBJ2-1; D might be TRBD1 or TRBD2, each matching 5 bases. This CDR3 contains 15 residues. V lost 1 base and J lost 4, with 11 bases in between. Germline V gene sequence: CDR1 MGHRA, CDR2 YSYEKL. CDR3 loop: CASSQVKGTYNEQFF. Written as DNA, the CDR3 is TGCGCCAGCAGCCAAGTGAAGGGGACGTACAATGAGCAGTTCTTC.

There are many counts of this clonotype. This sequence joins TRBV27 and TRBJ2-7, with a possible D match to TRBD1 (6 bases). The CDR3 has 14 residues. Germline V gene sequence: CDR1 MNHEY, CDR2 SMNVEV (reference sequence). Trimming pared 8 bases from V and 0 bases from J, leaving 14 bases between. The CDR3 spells CASFQTGRSYEQYF. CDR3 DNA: TGTGCCAGCTTTCAGACAGGCCGCTCCTACGAGCAGTACTTC.

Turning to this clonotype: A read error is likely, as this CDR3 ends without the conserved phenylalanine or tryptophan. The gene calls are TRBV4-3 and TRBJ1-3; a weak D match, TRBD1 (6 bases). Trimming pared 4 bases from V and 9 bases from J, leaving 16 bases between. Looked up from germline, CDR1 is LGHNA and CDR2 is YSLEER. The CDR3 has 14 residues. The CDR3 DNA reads TGCGCCAGCAGCCGAGGGACAAGGTCCGGCACCATATATCTT. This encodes CASSRGTRSGTIYL.

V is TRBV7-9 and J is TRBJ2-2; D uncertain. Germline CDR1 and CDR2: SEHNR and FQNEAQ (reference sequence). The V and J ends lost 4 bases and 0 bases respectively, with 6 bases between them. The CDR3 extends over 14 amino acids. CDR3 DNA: TGTGCCAGCAGCTCATGGGCGAACACCGGGGAGCTGTTTTTT. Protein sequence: CASSSWANTGELFF. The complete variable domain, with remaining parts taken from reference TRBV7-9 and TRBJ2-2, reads DTGVSQNPRHKITKRGQNVTFRCDPISEHNRLYWYRQTLGQGPEFLTYFQNEAQLEKSRLLSDRFSAERPKGSFSTLEIQRTEQGDSAMYLCASSSWANTGELFFGEGSRLTVL.

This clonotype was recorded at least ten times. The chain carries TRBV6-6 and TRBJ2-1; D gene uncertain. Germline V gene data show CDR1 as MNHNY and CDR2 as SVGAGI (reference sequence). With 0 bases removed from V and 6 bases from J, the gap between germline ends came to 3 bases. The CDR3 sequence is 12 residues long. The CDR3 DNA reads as TGTGCCAGCAGTTACTCCAGCAATGAGCAGTTCTTC. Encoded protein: CASSYSSNEQFF.

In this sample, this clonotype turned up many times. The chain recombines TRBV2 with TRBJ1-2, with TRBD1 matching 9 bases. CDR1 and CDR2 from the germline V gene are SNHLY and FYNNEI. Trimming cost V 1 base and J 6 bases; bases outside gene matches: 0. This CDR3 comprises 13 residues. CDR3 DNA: TGTGCCAGCAGTGAAGGGACAGGGGATGGCTACACCTTC. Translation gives CASSEGTGDGYTF. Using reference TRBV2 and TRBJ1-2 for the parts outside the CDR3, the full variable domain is EPEVTQTPSHQVTQMGQEVILRCVPISNHLYFYWYRQILGQKVEFLVSFYNNEISEKSEIFDDQFSVERPDGSNFTLKIRSTKLEDSAMYFCASSEGTGDGYTFGSGTRLTVV.

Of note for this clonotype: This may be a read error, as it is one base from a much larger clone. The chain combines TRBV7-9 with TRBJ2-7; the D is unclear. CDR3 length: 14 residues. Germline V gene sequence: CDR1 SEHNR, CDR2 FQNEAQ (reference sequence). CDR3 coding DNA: TGTGCCAGCAGCCGATCCGGGTCCTACTACGAGCGGTACTTC. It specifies CASSRSGSYYERYF.